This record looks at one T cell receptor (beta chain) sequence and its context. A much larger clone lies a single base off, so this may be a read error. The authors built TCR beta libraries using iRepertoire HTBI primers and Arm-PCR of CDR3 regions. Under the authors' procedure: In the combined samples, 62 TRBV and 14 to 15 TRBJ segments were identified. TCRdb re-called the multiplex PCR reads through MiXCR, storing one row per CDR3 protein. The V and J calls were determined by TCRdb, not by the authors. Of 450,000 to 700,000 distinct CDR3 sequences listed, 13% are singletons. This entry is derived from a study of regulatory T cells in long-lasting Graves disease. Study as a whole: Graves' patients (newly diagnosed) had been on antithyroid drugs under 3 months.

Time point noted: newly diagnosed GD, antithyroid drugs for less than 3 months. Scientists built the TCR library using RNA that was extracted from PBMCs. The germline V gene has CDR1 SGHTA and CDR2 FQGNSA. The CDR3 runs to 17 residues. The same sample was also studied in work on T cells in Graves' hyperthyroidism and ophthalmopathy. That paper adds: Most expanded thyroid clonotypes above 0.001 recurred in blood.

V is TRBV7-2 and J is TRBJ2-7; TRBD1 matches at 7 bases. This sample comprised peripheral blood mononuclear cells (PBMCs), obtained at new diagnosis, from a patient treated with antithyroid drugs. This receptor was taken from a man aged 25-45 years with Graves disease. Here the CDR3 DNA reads TGTGTCAGCAGCCAGGGGGTACAGGTGGCCTTTCCCTACGAGCAGTACTTC. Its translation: CVSSQGVQVAFPYEQYF.